The clone carrying this T cell receptor (beta chain) was counted many times. The junction differs from germline at one of its ends, possibly a read error. This sample was taken from a study of blood T cell repertoires in COVID-19. Turning to the study itself: Spain, Italy and the United States supplied samples that represented acute and convalescent COVID-19.

The assay was immunoSEQ multiplex PCR, and TCRdb's table has in-frame clones only and misses some. The table records approximately 220,000 clones, roughly four fifths of them present only once. The CDR3 sequence is 14 residues long. CDR1 is LGHNA and CDR2 is YNFKEQ in the germline V gene. Sequencing was performed on peripheral blood. The chain has TRBV4-2 and TRBJ2-2, with D possibly TRBD1 on 6 matching bases. The TCR comes from a woman between 35 and 50 years old with active or convalescent COVID-19. Written as DNA, the CDR3 is TGTGCCAGCACCCAACCACAGGGCCCCGGGGAGCTGTTTTTT. Encoded protein: CASTQPQGPGELFF.